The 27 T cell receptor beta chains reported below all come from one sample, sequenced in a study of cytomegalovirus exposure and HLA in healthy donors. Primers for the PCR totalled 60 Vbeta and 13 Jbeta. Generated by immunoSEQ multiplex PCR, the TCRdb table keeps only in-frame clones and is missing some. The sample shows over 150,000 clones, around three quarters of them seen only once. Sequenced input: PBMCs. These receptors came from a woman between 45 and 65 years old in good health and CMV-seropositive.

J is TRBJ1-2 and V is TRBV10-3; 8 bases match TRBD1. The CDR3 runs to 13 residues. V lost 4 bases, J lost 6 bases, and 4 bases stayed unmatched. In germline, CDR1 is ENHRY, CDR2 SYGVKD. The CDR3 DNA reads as TGTGCCATCAGTGGGACAGGGAGGGATGGCTACACCTTC. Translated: CAISGTGRDGYTF.

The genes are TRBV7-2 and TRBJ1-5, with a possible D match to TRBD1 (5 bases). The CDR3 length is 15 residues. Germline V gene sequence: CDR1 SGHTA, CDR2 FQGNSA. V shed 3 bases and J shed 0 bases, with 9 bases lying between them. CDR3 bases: TGTGCCAGCAGCTTTGACAGCCATAGCAATCAGCCCCAGCATTTT. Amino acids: CASSFDSHSNQPQHF.

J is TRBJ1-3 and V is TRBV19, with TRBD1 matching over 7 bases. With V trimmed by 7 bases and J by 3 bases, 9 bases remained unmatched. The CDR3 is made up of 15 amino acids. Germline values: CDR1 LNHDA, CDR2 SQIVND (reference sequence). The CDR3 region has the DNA TGTGCCAGTAATTGGATAACAGGGGATGGAAACACCATATATTTT. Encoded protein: CASNWITGDGNTIYF.

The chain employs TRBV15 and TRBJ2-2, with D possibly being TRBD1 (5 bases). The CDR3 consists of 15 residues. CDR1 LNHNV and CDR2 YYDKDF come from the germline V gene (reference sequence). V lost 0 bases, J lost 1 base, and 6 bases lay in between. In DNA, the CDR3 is TGTGCCACCAGCAGAGATGGACAGAACACCGGGGAGCTGTTTTTT. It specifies CATSRDGQNTGELFF.

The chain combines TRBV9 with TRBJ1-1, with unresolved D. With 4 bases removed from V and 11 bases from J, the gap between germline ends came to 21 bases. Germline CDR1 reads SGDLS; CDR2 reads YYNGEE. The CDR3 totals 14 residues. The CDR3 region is CASSPYEAMLKAFF. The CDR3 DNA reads TGTGCCAGCAGCCCTTATGAAGCGATGCTAAAGGCTTTCTTT. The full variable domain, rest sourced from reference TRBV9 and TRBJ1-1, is DSGVTQTPKHLITATGQRVTLRCSPRSGDLSVYWYQQSLDQGLQFLIQYYNGEERAKGNILERFSAQQFPDLHSELNLSSLELGDSALYFCASSPYEAMLKAFFGQGTRLTVV.

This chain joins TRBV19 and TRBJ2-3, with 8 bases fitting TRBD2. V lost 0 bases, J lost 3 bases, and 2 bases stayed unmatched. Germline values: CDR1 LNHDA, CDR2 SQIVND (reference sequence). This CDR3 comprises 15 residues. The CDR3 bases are TGTGCCAGTAGTATAGAGGGACTAGGGACAGATACGCAGTATTTT. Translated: CASSIEGLGTDTQYF.

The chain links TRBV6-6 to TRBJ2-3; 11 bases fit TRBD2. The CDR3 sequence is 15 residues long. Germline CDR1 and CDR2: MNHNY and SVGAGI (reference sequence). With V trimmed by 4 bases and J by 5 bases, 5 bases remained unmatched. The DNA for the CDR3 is TGTGCCAGCAGTTTACGGACTAGCGGGTTAGATACGCAGTATTTT. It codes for CASSLRTSGLDTQYF.

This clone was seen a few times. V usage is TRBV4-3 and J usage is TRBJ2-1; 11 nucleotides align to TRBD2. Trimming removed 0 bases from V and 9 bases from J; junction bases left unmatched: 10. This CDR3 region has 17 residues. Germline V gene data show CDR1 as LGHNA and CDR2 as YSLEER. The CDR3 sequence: CASSQDIAGGRGGEQFF. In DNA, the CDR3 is TGCGCCAGCAGCCAAGATATAGCGGGGGGGCGCGGGGGTGAGCAGTTCTTC.

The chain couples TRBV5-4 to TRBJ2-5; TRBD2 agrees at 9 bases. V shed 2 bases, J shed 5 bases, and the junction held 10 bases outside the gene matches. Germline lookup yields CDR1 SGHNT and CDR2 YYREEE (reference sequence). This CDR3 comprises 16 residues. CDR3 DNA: TGTGCCAGCAGCTTCATCGCGGGGGGGCAGTGGGAGACCCAGTACTTC. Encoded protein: CASSFIAGGQWETQYF.

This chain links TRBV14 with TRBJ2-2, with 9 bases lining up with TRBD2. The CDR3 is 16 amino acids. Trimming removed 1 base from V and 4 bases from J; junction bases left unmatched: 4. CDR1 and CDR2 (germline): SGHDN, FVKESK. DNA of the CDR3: TGTGCCAGCAGCCAAGTAGCGGGAGTCGGCACCGGGGAGCTGTTTTTT. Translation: CASSQVAGVGTGELFF.

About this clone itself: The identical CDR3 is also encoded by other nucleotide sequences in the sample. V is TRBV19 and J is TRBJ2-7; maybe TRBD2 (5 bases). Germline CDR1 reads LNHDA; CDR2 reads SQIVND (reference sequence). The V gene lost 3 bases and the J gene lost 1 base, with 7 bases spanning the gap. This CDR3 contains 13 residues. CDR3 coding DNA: TGTGCCAGTAGTATGCGGGTATCCTACGAGCAGTACTTC. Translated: CASSMRVSYEQYF.

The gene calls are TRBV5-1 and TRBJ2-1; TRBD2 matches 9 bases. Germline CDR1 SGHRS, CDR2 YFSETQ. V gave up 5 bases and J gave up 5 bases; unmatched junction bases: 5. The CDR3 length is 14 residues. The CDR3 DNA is TGCGCCAGCAGTGCGGGAGGGCCTAACAATGAGCAGTTCTTC. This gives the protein CASSAGGPNNEQFF.

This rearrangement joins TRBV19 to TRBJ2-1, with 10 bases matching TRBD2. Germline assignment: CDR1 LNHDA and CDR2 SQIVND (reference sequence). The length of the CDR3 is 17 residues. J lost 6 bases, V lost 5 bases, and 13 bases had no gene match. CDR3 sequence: CASSGAGGLRGSNEQFF. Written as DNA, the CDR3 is TGTGCCAGTAGTGGAGCGGGGGGGCTCCGTGGGAGCAATGAGCAGTTCTTC. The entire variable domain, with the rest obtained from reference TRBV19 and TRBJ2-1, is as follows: DGGITQSPKYLFRKEGQNVTLSCEQNLNHDAMYWYRQDPGQGLRLIYYSQIVNDFQKGDIAEGYSVSREKKESFPLTVTSAQKNPTAFYLCASSGAGGLRGSNEQFFGPGTRLTVL.

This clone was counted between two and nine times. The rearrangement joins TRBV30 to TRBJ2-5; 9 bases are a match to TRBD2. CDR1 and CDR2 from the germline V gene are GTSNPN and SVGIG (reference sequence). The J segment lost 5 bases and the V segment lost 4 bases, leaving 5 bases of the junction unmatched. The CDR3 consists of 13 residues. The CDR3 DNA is TGTGCCTGGACTCGTAGCGGGGGTGAGACCCAGTACTTC. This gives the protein CAWTRSGGETQYF.

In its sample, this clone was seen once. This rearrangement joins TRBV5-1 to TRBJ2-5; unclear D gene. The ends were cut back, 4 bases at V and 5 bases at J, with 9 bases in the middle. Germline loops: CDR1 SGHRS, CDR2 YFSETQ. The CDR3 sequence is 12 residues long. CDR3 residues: CASSLTRETQYF. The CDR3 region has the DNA TGCGCCAGCAGCCTCACCCGGGAGACCCAGTACTTC. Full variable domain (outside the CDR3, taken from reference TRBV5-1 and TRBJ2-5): KAGVTQTPRYLIKTRGQQVTLSCSPISGHRSVSWYQQTPGQGLQFLFEYFSETQRNKGNFPGRFSGRQFSNSRSEMNVSTLELGDSALYLCASSLTRETQYFGPGTRLLVL.

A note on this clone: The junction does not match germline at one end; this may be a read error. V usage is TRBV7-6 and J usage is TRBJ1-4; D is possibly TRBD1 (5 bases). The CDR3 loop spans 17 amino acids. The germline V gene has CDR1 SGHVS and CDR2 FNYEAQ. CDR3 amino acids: CSSSPFGSEGRSEKLFF. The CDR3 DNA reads TGTTCCAGCAGCCCCTTTGGTTCTGAGGGGAGGAGTGAAAAACTGTTTTTT. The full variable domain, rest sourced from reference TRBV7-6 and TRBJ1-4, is GAGVSQSPRYKVTKRGQDVALRCDPISGHVSLYWYRQALGQGPEFLTYFNYEAQQDKSGLPNDRFSAERPEGSISTLTIQRTEQRDSAMYRCSSSPFGSEGRSEKLFFGSGTQLSVL.

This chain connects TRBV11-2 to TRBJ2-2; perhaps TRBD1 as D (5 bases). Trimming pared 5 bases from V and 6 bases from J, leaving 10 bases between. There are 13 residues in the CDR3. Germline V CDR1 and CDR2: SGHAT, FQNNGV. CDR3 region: CASSGHLAGELFF. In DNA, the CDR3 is TGTGCCAGCAGCGGACATTTGGCCGGGGAGCTGTTTTTT. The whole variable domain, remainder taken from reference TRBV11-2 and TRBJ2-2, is EAGVAQSPRYKIIEKRQSVAFWCNPISGHATLYWYQQILGQGPKLLIQFQNNGVVDDSQLPKDRFSAERLKGVDSTLKIQPAKLEDSAVYLCASSGHLAGELFFGEGSRLTVL.

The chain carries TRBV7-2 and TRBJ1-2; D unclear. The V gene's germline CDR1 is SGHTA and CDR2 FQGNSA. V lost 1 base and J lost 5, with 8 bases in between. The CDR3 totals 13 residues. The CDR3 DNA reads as TGTGCCAGCAGCTTAGGGCCCGATTATGGCTACACCTTC. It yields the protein CASSLGPDYGYTF.

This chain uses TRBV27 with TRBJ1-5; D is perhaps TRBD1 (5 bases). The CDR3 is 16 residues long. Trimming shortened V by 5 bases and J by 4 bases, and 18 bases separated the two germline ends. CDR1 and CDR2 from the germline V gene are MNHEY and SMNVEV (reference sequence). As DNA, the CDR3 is TGTGCCAGCAGTCGGCAGGGCGGCTTAAGTAATCAGCCCCAGCATTTT. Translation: CASSRQGGLSNQPQHF.

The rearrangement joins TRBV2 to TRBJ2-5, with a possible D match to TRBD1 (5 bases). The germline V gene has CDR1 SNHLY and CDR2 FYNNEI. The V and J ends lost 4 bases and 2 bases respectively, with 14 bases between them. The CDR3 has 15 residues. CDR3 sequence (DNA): TGTGCCAGCAGTGGTGCCTCAGGGATTCAAGAGACCCAGTACTTC. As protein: CASSGASGIQETQYF. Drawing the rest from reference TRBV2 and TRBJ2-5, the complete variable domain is EPEVTQTPSHQVTQMGQEVILRCVPISNHLYFYWYRQILGQKVEFLVSFYNNEISEKSEIFDDQFSVERPDGSNFTLKIRSTKLEDSAMYFCASSGASGIQETQYFGPGTRLLVL.

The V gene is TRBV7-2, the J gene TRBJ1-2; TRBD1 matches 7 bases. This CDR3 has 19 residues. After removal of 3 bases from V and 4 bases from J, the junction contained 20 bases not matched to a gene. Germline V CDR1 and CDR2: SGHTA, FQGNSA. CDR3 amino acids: CASSFQISLLGTGAYGYTF. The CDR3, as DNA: TGTGCCAGCAGCTTCCAAATTAGCCTGTTGGGTACAGGGGCCTATGGCTACACCTTC.

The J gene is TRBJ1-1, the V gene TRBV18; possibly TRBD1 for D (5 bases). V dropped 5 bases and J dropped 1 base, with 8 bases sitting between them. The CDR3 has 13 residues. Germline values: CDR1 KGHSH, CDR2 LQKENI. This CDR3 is CASSWGENTEAFF. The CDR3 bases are TGTGCCAGCTCATGGGGGGAGAACACTGAAGCTTTCTTT.

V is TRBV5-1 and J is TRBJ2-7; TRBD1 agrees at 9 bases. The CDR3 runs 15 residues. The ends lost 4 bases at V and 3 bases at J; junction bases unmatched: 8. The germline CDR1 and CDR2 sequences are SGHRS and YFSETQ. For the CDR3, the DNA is TGCGCCAGCAGCCCGGAGGGACAGGGATTCTACGAGCAGTACTTC. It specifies CASSPEGQGFYEQYF.

The CDR3 loop is CASSLALDRGEGYTF. The CDR3 DNA sequence: TGTGCCAGCAGCTTAGCTTTGGACAGGGGGGAGGGCTACACCTTC. The V call is TRBV7-2, the J call TRBJ1-2; 10 positions match TRBD1. The V segment lost 0 bases and the J segment 8 bases; nucleotides outside the gene matches: 6. There are 15 residues in the CDR3. CDR1 SGHTA and CDR2 FQGNSA come from the germline V gene.

The CDR3 loop reads CSVEGGKDSYNEQFF. Here the CDR3 DNA reads TGCAGCGTTGAGGGCGGGAAAGACTCCTACAATGAGCAGTTCTTC. V gene TRBV29-1 combines with J gene TRBJ2-1; D perhaps matches TRBD2 (6 bases). The CDR3 sequence is 15 residues long. The germline V gene has CDR1 SQVTM and CDR2 ANQGSEA. V was trimmed by 3 bases and J by 0 bases, leaving 12 bases between them.

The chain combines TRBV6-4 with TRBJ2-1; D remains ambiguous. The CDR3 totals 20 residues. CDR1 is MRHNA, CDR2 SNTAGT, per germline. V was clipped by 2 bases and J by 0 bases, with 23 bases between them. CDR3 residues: CASSDKIRRRGSSSYNEQFF. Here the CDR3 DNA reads TGTGCCAGCAGTGACAAGATTCGAAGACGAGGATCCAGCTCCTACAATGAGCAGTTCTTC.

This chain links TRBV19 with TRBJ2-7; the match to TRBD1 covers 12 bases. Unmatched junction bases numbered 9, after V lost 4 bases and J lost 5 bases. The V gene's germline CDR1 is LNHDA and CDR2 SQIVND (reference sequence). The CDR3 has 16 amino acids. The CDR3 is CASSNLRDRGLDEQYF. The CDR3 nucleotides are TGTGCCAGTAGTAATCTCCGGGACAGGGGGCTGGACGAGCAGTACTTC.